This TCR beta chain was recorded in a study of CD8 T cells in Susac syndrome. Details on this clonotype: The antigen is not known. The junction departs from the called germline gene at one end, perhaps through a read error.

General study results and limits: The study's TCR sequencing and HLA analysis covered a relatively small number of individuals, and the study acknowledged this.

The authors negatively isolated CD8+ and CD4+ T cells and FACS-enriched TEMRA cells. An amount of RNA that ranged from roughly 0.5 to 1 ug was reverse transcribed with random hexamers. Multiplex immunoSEQ PCR targeted 54 Vbeta and 13 Jbeta TCR beta segments. TCRdb redid the calling of the immunoSEQ multiplex PCR reads with MiXCR, one entry per CDR3 protein. The sample contains about 200,000 distinct CDR3 sequences, nearly 95% of which appear only once. The TCR sequence derives from a human donor with multiple sclerosis. Sequencing was done on a sample of CD4+ T cells from PBMCs.

The CDR3 sequence is CASSLNTPHQNF. The DNA of the CDR3 is TGTGCCAGCAGTCTAAACACCCCGCACCAAAACTTC. V gene TRBV7-2 combines with J gene TRBJ2-5; no firm D call. This CDR3 is built from 12 residues. Germline V gene sequence: CDR1 SGHTA, CDR2 FQGNSA.